Presented here are 9 T cell receptor beta chains from one specimen sequenced in a study of blood T cells in healthy people across ages. For the second PCR, which ran for roughly 7 to 11 cycles, a sample-barcoded 5' primer and a J-beta primer mix were used. TCRdb used MiXCR to reprocess the 5' RACE reads, holding one entry per CDR3 protein. The table lists 1.5 million to 2 million distinct CDR3 sequences, less than 50% of them singletons. Sample: blood. These TCRs come from a woman between 35 and 50 years old in good health.

This clonotype has just a few counts. Germline is not matched at one junction end, which may reflect a read error. The chain combines TRBV7-9 with TRBJ1-2; D possibly corresponds to TRBD1 (5 bases). The CDR3 length is 13 residues. The germline V gene encodes CDR1 SEHNR and CDR2 FQNEAQ (reference sequence). The CDR3 DNA is TGTGCCAGCAGCGTAGCTGGGGGTAGGGGCTACACCTTC. Amino acids: CASSVAGGRGYTF. Drawing the rest from reference TRBV7-9 and TRBJ1-2, the complete variable domain is DTGVSQNPRHKITKRGQNVTFRCDPISEHNRLYWYRQTLGQGPEFLTYFQNEAQLEKSRLLSDRFSAERPKGSFSTLEIQRTEQGDSAMYLCASSVAGGRGYTFGSGTRLTVV.

This clonotype has just one count. The rearrangement joins TRBV6-2 or TRBV6-3 to TRBJ2-7, with TRBD1 matching 8 bases. V lost 7 bases to trimming and J lost 2 bases; unmatched junction nucleotides: 13. The CDR3 totals 16 residues. Germline V gene lookup returns CDR1 MNHEY and CDR2 SVGEGT. The CDR3 protein is CASKKPIGTGTYEQYF. DNA for the CDR3: TGTGCCAGCAAGAAACCTATCGGGACAGGTACCTACGAGCAGTACTTC.

This clonotype was found once. The chain combines TRBV12-3 or TRBV12-4 with TRBJ2-3; maybe TRBD1 (5 bases). Trimming removed 3 bases from V and 0 bases from J, with 10 bases in between. The CDR3 is 15 residues long. The CDR3 region has the DNA TGTGCCAGCAGTTTCGGACATACCAGCACAGATACGCAGTATTTT. Translation gives CASSFGHTSTDTQYF.

The rearrangement uses TRBV19 and TRBJ1-2, with 7 nucleotides matching TRBD1. Germline CDR1 is LNHDA and CDR2 is SQIVND (reference sequence). The CDR3 contains 14 residues. V was pared by 5 bases and J by 7 bases, with 10 bases of the junction left unmatched. The chain's CDR3 is CASSCPGQRSGYTF. As DNA, the CDR3 is TGTGCCAGTAGTTGCCCGGGACAGCGCTCTGGCTACACCTTC.

This chain links TRBV5-1 with TRBJ2-7; a possible D gene is TRBD1 (6 bases). V lost 5 bases, J lost 3 bases, and 15 bases lay in between. The germline V gene has CDR1 SGHRS and CDR2 YFSETQ. The CDR3 contains 14 residues. Here the CDR3 DNA reads TGCGCCAGCAGTCGCGACAGGTTGTTCTACGAGCAGTACTTC. This translates into CASSRDRLFYEQYF.

The CDR3, as DNA: TGCAGCGTCGCGGCCTTGGTTGGGACAGATACGCAGTATTTT. Protein: CSVAALVGTDTQYF. The V call is TRBV29-1, the J call TRBJ2-3; D gene uncertain. The germline CDR1 and CDR2 sequences are SQVTM and ANQGSEA. The CDR3 contains 14 residues. V was shortened by 6 bases and J by 3 bases, with 16 bases between the two germline ends.

The chain has TRBV7-2 and TRBJ1-4; 7 nucleotides agree with TRBD1. Germline CDR1 SGHTA, CDR2 FQGNSA. V shed 5 bases, J shed 4 bases, and the junction held 4 bases outside the gene matches. The CDR3 is 14 residues long. The CDR3 DNA sequence: TGTGCCAGCAGCCTGGGACAGCATAATGAAAAACTGTTTTTT. Its protein is CASSLGQHNEKLFF.

This clonotype was detected a few times. The rearrangement links TRBV7-2 to TRBJ2-5, with 9 nucleotides matching TRBD2. Germline V gene lookup returns CDR1 SGHTA and CDR2 FQGNSA. V dropped 5 bases and J dropped 0; count of bases not matched to a gene: 4. There are 15 residues in the CDR3. The CDR3 loop reads CASSMRLADQETQYF. CDR3 DNA: TGTGCCAGCAGCATGAGACTAGCGGACCAAGAGACCCAGTACTTC.

V is TRBV3-1 and J is TRBJ2-7, with D unclear. Germline CDR1 LGHDT, CDR2 YNNKEL (reference sequence). Trimming took 1 base from V and 3 from J, leaving 10 bases between them. The CDR3 extends over 14 amino acids. CDR3 DNA: TGTGCCAGCAGCCAAGGGCGAGGTGGCTACGAGCAGTACTTC. This encodes CASSQGRGGYEQYF.